A single sample gave rise to the 17 T cell receptor beta chains below, sequenced in a study of metastatic and nonmetastatic thyroid tumors. Patients were all untreated before their thyroid surgery. MiXCR re-clonotyped the PCR reads for TCRdb. Of 9,500 or so clones in the sample, approximately 32% were seen once. Sequencing was performed on tumor tissue. These receptors were taken from a female donor with papillary thyroid cancer or a benign thyroid nodule (not recorded which). Some clones in this sample may be carry-over from other donors' samples.

With respect to this clone: Mismatch with germline at one junction end may stem from a read error. The chain employs TRBV2 and TRBJ1-4; tentatively, D is TRBD1 (5 bases). Germline CDR1 reads SNHLY; CDR2 reads FYNNEI. CDR3 length: 8 amino acids. The CDR3 region has the DNA TGTGCCAGCAGTGGGGGGTCCTTT. Translation: CASSGGSF.

By sample share, this clone is medium-sized (0.01 to 0.1%). The chain has TRBV6-4 and TRBJ2-2, with TRBD1 identical over 9 bases. This CDR3 is built from 17 residues. With 6 bases clipped from V and 2 bases from J, the junction kept 10 bases outside the gene matches. The germline gives CDR1 MRHNA, CDR2 SNTAGT. The CDR3 region has the DNA TGTGCCAGCAGGGGCCGGGACAGGGCCCCTAACACCGGGGAGCTGTTTTTT. Translated: CASRGRDRAPNTGELFF.

This clone has a handful of counts. Relative to the germline gene, one junction end is altered; a read error may explain this. This chain connects TRBV7-9 to TRBJ1-1; TRBD1 is a possible D gene (5 bases). CDR3 length: 12 residues. Per the germline V gene, CDR1 is SEHNR and CDR2 is FQNEAQ (reference sequence). This chain's CDR3 is CASRFEGTGAFF. The CDR3 region has the DNA TGTGCCAGCAGATTTGAGGGGACTGGAGCTTTCTTT.

This clone is termed medium-sized (0.01 to 0.1%). The J gene is TRBJ2-5, the V gene TRBV7-9; D is possibly TRBD2 (6 bases). Germline CDR1 is SEHNR and CDR2 is FQNEAQ (reference sequence). Trimming took off 1 base at V and 4 bases at J, with 16 bases between the two ends. This CDR3 is 16 amino acids long. CDR3 DNA: TGTGCCAGCAGCTTAGGGGACCTAGCGAGGGCAGAGACCCAGTACTTC. Translation: CASSLGDLARAETQYF.

Sample share makes this clone medium-sized. CDR3 nucleotides: TGTGCCAGCAGCCCGCTAGCGGGACTATACAATGAGCAGTTCTTC. Protein sequence: CASSPLAGLYNEQFF. V is TRBV3-1 and J is TRBJ2-1; 9 nucleotides align to TRBD2. The CDR3 has 15 amino acids. Germline-derived CDR1 and CDR2 are LGHDT and YNNKEL (reference sequence). Trimming took 4 bases from V and 4 from J; bases not matched to a gene: 5.

This clone was seen at least ten times. This rearrangement joins TRBV7-8 to TRBJ2-1, with 10 bases lining up with TRBD2. Germline V gene data show CDR1 as SGHVS and CDR2 as FQNEAQ. V shed 2 bases and J 6 bases; nucleotides not matched to a gene: 10. The CDR3 has 17 residues. This chain's CDR3 is CASSLIAGGLRSNEQFF. The CDR3 DNA is TGTGCCAGCAGCTTAATAGCGGGAGGACTTAGAAGCAATGAGCAGTTCTTC.

In its sample, this clone is medium-sized (0.01 to 0.1%). This rearrangement joins TRBV5-1 to TRBJ1-1; D ambiguous. Trimming shortened V by 0 bases and J by 1 base, and 7 bases separated the two germline ends. This CDR3 contains 14 residues. CDR1 SGHRS and CDR2 YFSETQ come from the germline V gene. The CDR3 region has the DNA TGCGCCAGCAGCTTGGGGATGGGGAACACTGAAGCTTTCTTT. Its translation: CASSLGMGNTEAFF. The whole variable domain, remainder taken from reference TRBV5-1 and TRBJ1-1, is KAGVTQTPRYLIKTRGQQVTLSCSPISGHRSVSWYQQTPGQGLQFLFEYFSETQRNKGNFPGRFSGRQFSNSRSEMNVSTLELGDSALYLCASSLGMGNTEAFFGQGTRLTVV.

The V and J genes are TRBV6-1 and TRBJ2-7; D possibly corresponds to TRBD2 (5 bases). The length of the CDR3 is 16 residues. Germline V gene sequence: CDR1 MNHNS, CDR2 SASEGT. Trimming left V 7 bases short and J 2 bases short, with 21 bases between. As DNA, the CDR3 is TGTGCCAGCACTCAACCCCGGGAACAGTCGCCCTACGAGCAGTACTTC. Residues: CASTQPREQSPYEQYF.

The CDR3 coding sequence is TGCAGTGCTAGAGGGGATAGACAGGGGGCATACGAGCAGTACTTC. This encodes CSARGDRQGAYEQYF. This sequence joins TRBV20-1 and TRBJ2-7; the match to TRBD1 covers 10 bases. Germline V lookup: CDR1 DFQATT, CDR2 SNEGSKA (reference sequence). V shed 1 base, J shed 4 bases, and the junction held 7 bases outside the gene matches. The CDR3 consists of 15 residues.

This clone has only a few counts. The chain couples TRBV28 to TRBJ1-3; D unresolved. Germline-derived CDR1 and CDR2 are MDHEN and SYDVKM. The CDR3 has 16 residues. Trimming took 5 bases from V and 0 from J, leaving 14 bases between them. The CDR3 region is CASSTNTLSSGNTIYF. CDR3 DNA: TGTGCCAGCAGTACTAACACCTTGAGCTCTGGAAACACCATATATTTT.

The chain employs TRBV20-1 and TRBJ1-1; tentatively, D is TRBD1 (5 bases). CDR1 is DFQATT and CDR2 is SNEGSKA in the germline V gene (reference sequence). CDR3 length: 15 residues. V lost 3 bases to trimming and J lost 5 bases, with 19 bases between them. The CDR3 protein is CSARAQGGVWTEAFF. As DNA, the CDR3 is TGCAGTGCTAGGGCCCAGGGAGGAGTGTGGACTGAAGCTTTCTTT.

This chain joins TRBV6-2 or TRBV6-3 and TRBJ1-2, with 7 bases lining up with TRBD1. The CDR3 extends over 13 amino acids. Per the germline V gene, CDR1 is MNHEY and CDR2 is SVGEGT. The trim removed 10 bases at V and 4 bases at J, leaving 9 bases unmatched. As DNA, the CDR3 is TGTGCCACCGCACTAGGACAGGTCTATGGCTACACCTTC. Its translation: CATALGQVYGYTF.

This clone is deemed medium-sized. The chain joins TRBV6-1 to TRBJ2-6, with no clear D. Germline CDR1 is MNHNS and CDR2 is SASEGT. Trimming pared 5 bases from V and 4 bases from J, leaving 6 bases between. CDR3 length: 13 amino acids. The CDR3 sequence is CASSLSGANVLTF. The CDR3 DNA reads as TGTGCCAGCAGTTTGTCGGGGGCCAACGTCCTGACTTTC.

By frequency in the sample, this clone is medium-sized. This chain connects TRBV7-9 to TRBJ1-2, with D perhaps TRBD1 (6 bases). Germline V gene data show CDR1 as SEHNR and CDR2 as FQNEAQ (reference sequence). The V end was cut by 0 bases, the J end by 7 bases, with 9 bases between. This CDR3 spans 13 amino acids. In DNA form, the CDR3 reads TGTGCCAGCAGCTTAGCGGCAGGGGTTGGCTACACCTTC. Its protein product is CASSLAAGVGYTF. The full variable domain, in which reference TRBV7-9 and TRBJ1-2 provide the parts outside the CDR3, is DTGVSQNPRHKITKRGQNVTFRCDPISEHNRLYWYRQTLGQGPEFLTYFQNEAQLEKSRLLSDRFSAERPKGSFSTLEIQRTEQGDSAMYLCASSLAAGVGYTFGSGTRLTVV.

V usage is TRBV5-1 and J usage is TRBJ1-2; D is unresolved. CDR1 is SGHRS, CDR2 YFSETQ, per germline. The CDR3 is 12 residues long. Trimming took 0 bases from V and 5 from J, leaving 5 bases between them. CDR3 loop: CASSLGEYGYTF. In DNA form, the CDR3 reads TGCGCCAGCAGCTTGGGGGAATATGGCTACACCTTC.

This clone was counted between two and nine times. A much larger clonotype is one base distant, so this may be a read error. This sample also contains other DNA sequences that code for the same CDR3. J is TRBJ1-5 and V is TRBV10-3; D is undetermined. Deletions cut 0 bases from V and 7 bases from J, with 7 bases between. The germline V gene has CDR1 ENHRY and CDR2 SYGVKD. The CDR3 spans 13 residues. The CDR3 DNA reads as TGTGCCATCAGTGAGTCTGATGGACAGCCCCAGCATTTT. Its protein is CAISESDGQPQHF.

This clone has more than one count but fewer than ten. The V and J genes are TRBV19 and TRBJ1-6, with TRBD1 as a possible D gene (5 bases). Germline V gene data show CDR1 as LNHDA and CDR2 as SQIVND (reference sequence). The CDR3 spans 15 residues. Trimming removed 9 bases at V and 6 bases at J, with 18 bases between. CDR3 DNA sequence: TGTGCCAGCCGCCTCAGGACGGGGACTAATTCACCCCTCCACTTT. It codes for CASRLRTGTNSPLHF.